A single sample is the source of the 10 T cell receptor beta chains below, sequenced in a study of identical twins. TCRdb re-called the 5' RACE reads with MiXCR, one entry per CDR3 protein. Here the sample spans about 690,000 distinct CDR3 sequences, around 6% being singletons. Sequenced material: naive T cells sorted from blood. The origin of the receptors is a man aged 18 to 29 in good health.

This clonotype was seen more than once but under ten times. The rearrangement joins TRBV25-1 to TRBJ2-7, with 7 bases that match TRBD1. This CDR3 region has 15 residues. J lost 1 base, V lost 8 bases, and 11 bases had no gene match. Germline V CDR1 and CDR2: MGHDK, SYGVNS. The CDR3 DNA is TGTGCCAGCGGAAAACTCGGGACAGCTTCCTACGAGCAGTACTTC. This sequence encodes CASGKLGTASYEQYF.

This clonotype was seen repeatedly, ten times or more. V is TRBV12-3 or TRBV12-4 and J is TRBJ2-7; 9 bases line up with TRBD1. The length of the CDR3 is 15 residues. J lost 3 bases, V lost 6 bases, and 9 bases had no gene match. The CDR3, as DNA: TGTGCCAGCAGGGAGGACAGGGGACGACTCTACGAGCAGTACTTC. Protein product: CASREDRGRLYEQYF.

There are many counts of this clonotype. CDR3 residues: CASGRQGGGTEAFF. The CDR3 bases are TGTGCCAGCGGCCGCCAGGGAGGAGGTACTGAAGCTTTCTTT. This chain connects TRBV9 to TRBJ1-1, with D possibly being TRBD1 (5 bases). The CDR3 runs 14 residues. Germline CDR1 SGDLS, CDR2 YYNGEE. V lost 7 bases and J lost 5, with 18 bases in between.

In this sample, this clonotype turned up many times. V usage is TRBV7-9 and J usage is TRBJ2-7; weak D call: TRBD2 (6 bases). This CDR3 is built from 16 residues. With 5 bases removed from V and 1 base from J, the gap between germline ends came to 18 bases. From germline, CDR1 is SEHNR and CDR2 FQNEAQ (reference sequence). Here the CDR3 DNA reads TGTGCCAGCAGCCCAAACGCCGGGACTCTTTCCTACGAGCAGTACTTC. Translated: CASSPNAGTLSYEQYF.

This clonotype appeared a few times. The chain links TRBV19 to TRBJ1-3; TRBD1 matches at 8 bases. This CDR3 region has 19 residues. Germline CDR1 LNHDA, CDR2 SQIVND (reference sequence). The V and J ends lost 5 bases and 0 bases, in that order; junction bases with no gene match: 15. CDR3 residues: CASSLPTGETLISGNTIYF. In DNA form, the CDR3 reads TGTGCCAGTAGTCTCCCGACAGGGGAAACCCTCATCTCTGGAAACACCATATATTTT.

This clonotype was detected ten times or more. The chain has TRBV29-1 and TRBJ2-1; no definite D call. The germline CDR1 and CDR2 sequences are SQVTM and ANQGSEA. V lost 4 bases and J lost 8, with 12 bases in between. The CDR3 runs 12 residues. CDR3 residues: CSVVVGIHEQFF. The CDR3 nucleotides are TGCAGCGTTGTTGTAGGGATCCATGAGCAGTTCTTC.

Ten or more counts support this clonotype. The rearrangement uses TRBV5-5 and TRBJ2-7; 9 nucleotides match TRBD1. The J segment lost 3 bases and the V segment lost 0 bases, leaving 4 bases of the junction unmatched. The germline CDR1 and CDR2 sequences are SGHKS and YYEKEE (reference sequence). This CDR3 is built from 15 residues. The CDR3 here is CASSLEGQGLYEQYV. CDR3 coding DNA: TGTGCCAGCAGCTTGGAGGGACAGGGACTCTACGAGCAGTACGTC.

The chain carries TRBV4-3 and TRBJ2-2, with D possibly matching TRBD1 (5 bases). V shed 0 bases and J shed 1 base, with 12 bases lying between them. From germline, CDR1 is LGHNA and CDR2 YSLEER. The CDR3 loop spans 17 amino acids. CDR3 coding DNA: TGCGCCAGCAGCCAAGATCTCTGGCAGGGGAACACCGGGGAGCTGTTTTTT. It codes for CASSQDLWQGNTGELFF.

This clonotype was found a few times. J is TRBJ2-5 and V is TRBV7-2; no definite D call. The CDR3 is 13 amino acids. The germline V gene encodes CDR1 SGHTA and CDR2 FQGNSA. V lost 4 bases and J 5 bases, leaving 11 bases between the germline ends. DNA of the CDR3: TGTGCCAGCAGCTCAGCTCGGGCGGAGACCCAGTACTTC. Its protein product is CASSSARAETQYF.

This clonotype was counted ten times or more. V and J are TRBV3-1 and TRBJ1-2; D is perhaps TRBD1 (5 bases). The length of the CDR3 is 14 residues. Germline V gene lookup returns CDR1 LGHDT and CDR2 YNNKEL (reference sequence). The ends were cut back, 4 bases at V and 2 bases at J, with 11 bases in the middle. CDR3 loop: CASSLAGTNYGYTF. CDR3 in DNA: TGTGCCAGCAGCCTTGCAGGGACCAACTATGGCTACACCTTC. Full variable domain (remainder filled in from reference TRBV3-1 and TRBJ1-2): DTAVSQTPKYLVTQMGNDKSIKCEQNLGHDTMYWYKQDSKKFLKIMFSYNNKELIINETVPNRFSPKSPDKAHLNLHINSLELGDSAVYFCASSLAGTNYGYTFGSGTRLTVV.